The next 20 T cell receptor beta chains were all read from a single sample in a study of OX40 agonist ivuxolimab in advanced cancers. Data came from immunoSEQ multiplex PCR; TCRdb stores just in-frame clones and leaves some out. There are about 46,000 clones in the sample; over 75% occur only once, and more than 55% lies in the top ten. Sequences were derived from CD4+ or CD8+ T cells sorted from blood, sampled in a trial of the OX40 agonist ivuxolimab. The receptor set was obtained from an adult with an advanced solid tumor such as melanoma, head and neck, liver or kidney cancer.

The chain carries TRBV6-5 and TRBJ2-1; a weak D match, TRBD1 (5 bases). The V end lost 6 bases, the J end lost 4 bases, and 10 bases lay between the germline ends. The CDR3 has 13 amino acids. In germline, CDR1 is MNHEY, CDR2 SVGAGI. CDR3 bases: TGTGCCAGCAGAGGGGCAGGGTACAATGAGCAGTTCTTC. Protein sequence: CASRGAGYNEQFF.

The chain joins TRBV7-6 to TRBJ2-3; 11 nucleotides agree with TRBD2. V dropped 5 bases and J dropped 6; count of bases not matched to a gene: 13. The V gene's germline CDR1 is SGHVS and CDR2 FNYEAQ. This CDR3 comprises 17 residues. The CDR3, as DNA: TGTGCCAGCAGCCCCGAGCCGTTAGCGGGGGGGTCCGATACGCAGTATTTT. Translated, it gives CASSPEPLAGGSDTQYF.

This clone was detected only a few times. This sequence joins TRBV5-3 and TRBJ1-5; 7 bases map to TRBD1. TRBV5-3 counts as an open reading frame of uncertain function. The CDR3 is made up of 15 amino acids. V dropped 6 bases and J dropped 5; count of bases not matched to a gene: 11. The CDR3 region is CARIRQGRGHQPQHF. The CDR3 coding sequence is TGTGCCAGAATTAGACAGGGAAGGGGGCATCAGCCCCAGCATTTT.

V and J are TRBV18 and TRBJ1-1; D is undetermined. Germline V gene lookup returns CDR1 KGHSH and CDR2 LQKENI. Deletions cut 2 bases from V and 3 bases from J, with 7 bases between. The CDR3 has 13 amino acids. The CDR3 sequence: CASSPGVDTEAFF. CDR3 nucleotide sequence: TGTGCCAGCTCACCAGGGGTGGACACTGAAGCTTTCTTT.

The V call is TRBV11-3, the J call TRBJ2-1; D is uncertain. Germline assignment: CDR1 SGHNT and CDR2 YENEEA. Trimming pared 1 base from V and 2 bases from J, leaving 9 bases between. The CDR3 covers 15 residues. The CDR3 nucleotides are TGTGCCAGCAGCTTAGGGGCAGTTCCCTACAATGAGCAGTTCTTC. Residues: CASSLGAVPYNEQFF.

The chain recombines TRBV6-1 with TRBJ2-7; D ambiguous. Trimming left V 1 base short and J 0 bases short, with 10 bases between. The CDR3 has 15 residues. The germline CDR1 and CDR2 sequences are MNHNS and SASEGT. CDR3 nucleotides: TGTGCCAGCAGTGAAGTGGGCAGTCACTCCTACGAGCAGTACTTC. Amino acid sequence: CASSEVGSHSYEQYF.

This clone appeared a single time. The chain is built from TRBV7-2 and TRBJ2-4, with D maybe TRBD2 (6 bases). Germline V CDR1 and CDR2: SGHTA, FQGNSA. The CDR3 spans 16 residues. Trimming left V 4 bases short and J 4 bases short, with 17 bases between. The CDR3 DNA is TGTGCCAGCAGCTCCCCAAAGCGGGCCGATAAAAACATTCAGTACTTC. Protein sequence: CASSSPKRADKNIQYF.

The sample holds one count of this clone. This chain joins TRBV6-1 and TRBJ1-2; a possible D gene is TRBD1 (6 bases). With 3 bases removed from V and 4 bases from J, the gap between germline ends came to 12 bases. The germline CDR1 and CDR2 sequences are MNHNS and SASEGT. The CDR3 is 14 amino acids. The CDR3 protein is CASSEDSTAYGYTF. DNA of the CDR3: TGTGCCAGCAGTGAGGACAGTACGGCCTATGGCTACACCTTC.

The rearrangement links TRBV7-6 to TRBJ1-1, with 9 bases aligning to TRBD1. Germline V lookup: CDR1 SGHVS, CDR2 FNYEAQ. The CDR3 extends over 15 amino acids. The junction had 9 bases not matched to a gene; V was cut back by 5 bases and J by 5 bases. The CDR3: CASSVDRGGGTEAFF. CDR3 nucleotide sequence: TGTGCCAGCAGCGTAGACAGGGGGGGAGGGACTGAAGCTTTCTTT.

This chain uses TRBV6-4 with TRBJ2-7; possible D gene TRBD1, 6 bases. The CDR3 contains 14 residues. Trimming took 5 bases from V and 3 from J, leaving 14 bases between them. Germline V CDR1 and CDR2: MRHNA, SNTAGT. The CDR3 here is CASSPKQGYYEQYF. CDR3 bases: TGTGCCAGCAGTCCCAAACAGGGTTACTACGAGCAGTACTTC.

V usage is TRBV10-3 and J usage is TRBJ2-7; 7 bases map to TRBD1. CDR1 and CDR2 (germline): ENHRY, SYGVKD. V lost 4 bases to trimming and J lost 0 bases; unmatched junction nucleotides: 12. CDR3 length: 17 residues. In DNA, the CDR3 is TGTGCCATCAGTGGGGGGACAGATAAATTAAGCTCCTACGAGCAGTACTTC. The encoded protein is CAISGGTDKLSSYEQYF.

The CDR3 protein is CASTATGFGQPQHF. CDR3 in DNA: TGTGCCAGCACCGCGACAGGGTTTGGTCAGCCCCAGCATTTT. The genes are TRBV2 and TRBJ1-5; 7 bases are shared with TRBD1. Trimming removed 7 bases from V and 6 bases from J; junction bases left unmatched: 9. This CDR3 spans 14 amino acids. Germline-derived CDR1 and CDR2 are SNHLY and FYNNEI.

The CDR3 DNA is TGTGCCAGCAGCTTGAGGAACACCGGGGAGCTGTTTTTT. This codes for CASSLRNTGELFF. The V and J genes are TRBV5-8 and TRBJ2-2; D remains ambiguous. Between the trimmed V and J ends, which lost 1 base and 1 base, there was a span of 2 bases. CDR1 and CDR2 from the germline V gene are SGHTS and YDEGEE. The CDR3 is made up of 13 amino acids.

The chain is built from TRBV18 and TRBJ1-5, with D maybe TRBD1 (5 bases). V shed 2 bases and J shed 2 bases, with 13 bases lying between them. Germline assignment: CDR1 KGHSH and CDR2 LQKENI. There are 16 residues in the CDR3. CDR3 amino acids: CASSPGGRDGNQPQHF. The CDR3 region has the DNA TGTGCCAGCTCACCAGGAGGCAGGGACGGCAATCAGCCCCAGCATTTT.

This clone was detected only once. The V gene is TRBV30, the J gene TRBJ2-2; D is uncertain. The CDR3 has 15 amino acids. Per the germline V gene, CDR1 is GTSNPN and CDR2 is SVGIG (reference sequence). V lost 0 bases and J 6 bases, leaving 14 bases between the germline ends. CDR3 nucleotide sequence: TGTGCCTGGAGTGTATGGCCCCAGAGTTCCGGGGAGCTGTTTTTT. It codes for CAWSVWPQSSGELFF.

This clone showed up just a few times. CDR3 bases: TGTGCCAGCAGCTTAGGGGTAGGGCCCACAGATACGCAGTATTTT. Translation gives CASSLGVGPTDTQYF. The J gene is TRBJ2-3, the V gene TRBV11-2; D gene unclear. The germline gives CDR1 SGHAT, CDR2 FQNNGV. Trimming removed 1 base from V and 2 bases from J, with 10 bases in between. CDR3 length: 15 residues.

The chain uses TRBV5-5 and TRBJ2-7; D perhaps matches TRBD1 (6 bases). The CDR3 consists of 14 residues. Germline V gene sequence: CDR1 SGHKS, CDR2 YYEKEE (reference sequence). Trimming shortened V by 0 bases and J by 4 bases, and 11 bases separated the two germline ends. The CDR3 loop reads CASSLGPGAYEQYF. The CDR3 coding sequence is TGTGCCAGCAGCTTGGGCCCAGGGGCATACGAGCAGTACTTC.

J is TRBJ2-5 and V is TRBV5-1; 8 bases are shared with TRBD2. The CDR3 extends over 16 amino acids. V lost 4 bases and J lost 3; bases outside the gene matches: 11. CDR1 and CDR2 from the germline V gene are SGHRS and YFSETQ. Here the CDR3 reads CASSPVRAGVKETQYF. The CDR3 DNA follows: TGCGCCAGCAGCCCTGTTAGAGCGGGAGTAAAAGAGACCCAGTACTTC.

This clone was recorded once. The J gene is TRBJ2-7, the V gene TRBV27; D assignment may be TRBD1 or TRBD2 (5 bases each). Trimming pared 6 bases from V and 2 bases from J, leaving 17 bases between. The CDR3 totals 15 residues. CDR1 and CDR2 from the germline V gene are MNHEY and SMNVEV (reference sequence). CDR3 protein: CASRPVGPGAYEQYF. Written as DNA, the CDR3 is TGTGCCAGCAGACCCGTGGGACCCGGCGCCTACGAGCAGTACTTC.

The rearrangement uses TRBV4-3 and TRBJ1-4; the D gene is possibly TRBD1 (6 bases). Germline CDR1 and CDR2: LGHNA and YSLEER. Trimming shortened V by 0 bases and J by 8 bases, and 13 bases separated the two germline ends. The CDR3 runs to 15 residues. CDR3 region: CASSQDRQGQEKLFF. In nucleotides, the CDR3 is TGCGCCAGCAGCCAAGATAGGCAGGGGCAAGAAAAACTGTTTTTT.